This T cell receptor (beta chain) was identified during a study of PD-1 blockade in classical Hodgkin lymphoma. Points from the study as a whole: The diversity seen at baseline in complete responders resembled that of newly diagnosed patients. Healthy donors were reported to have higher baseline TCR diversity than newly diagnosed patients. Repertoire differences lack defined causes, possibly disease activity or prior therapy.

With respect to this clone: Its antigen is unidentified.

Repertoires were generated with immunoSEQ multiplex PCR, while TCRdb's copy carries only in-frame clones and drops some. Among over 80,000 clones listed, 80% to 95% were seen once. All trial patients relapsed after autologous stem cell transplantation. The V gene's germline CDR1 is SGDLS and CDR2 YYNGEE. CDR3 length: 14 residues. The V gene lost 1 base and the J gene lost 4 bases, with 9 bases spanning the gap. The clonotype originates from a human donor with classical Hodgkin lymphoma. V usage is TRBV9 and J usage is TRBJ2-1; D unresolved. The specimen comprised peripheral blood mononuclear cells (PBMCs), sampled at baseline. In nucleotides, the CDR3 is TGTGCCAGCAGCGTAAGGTGGGAATACAATGAGCAGTTCTTC. Translation: CASSVRWEYNEQFF.